The rows below give T cell receptor beta chains drawn from one sample of a study of radiation and T cells in renal cell carcinoma. TCRdb's table, derived via immunoSEQ multiplex PCR, lists solely in-frame clones and lacks some. Of some 140,000 clones in the sample, about 88% were seen once. This sample comprised blood, obtained from a patient whose treatment included radiotherapy and nephrectomy. The receptors here all came from a woman in her forties or fifties with renal cell carcinoma. The CDR3 runs from the conserved cysteine through the conserved F or W. The D gene is left open where the match is weak. Not all rows give a size; the values are once, few, many and, for expanded clones, a class.

j_gene: TRBJ2-1
abundance: -
d_gene: -
v_gene: TRBV5-6
CDR3aa: CASNRAGPSSYNEQFF
CDR3nt: TGTGCCAGCAACCGCGCGGGGCCGAGCTCCTACAATGAGCAGTTCTTC

j_gene: TRBJ1-2
abundance: -
d_gene: -
v_gene: TRBV19
CDR3aa: CASSKMGANYGYTF
CDR3nt: TGTGCCAGTAGTAAGATGGGGGCTAACTATGGCTACACCTTC

j_gene: TRBJ2-7
abundance: -
d_gene: TRBD2
v_gene: TRBV7-3
CDR3aa: CASSSQPGLAYEQYF
CDR3nt: TGTGCCAGCAGCTCCCAACCGGGACTAGCCTACGAGCAGTACTTC

j_gene: TRBJ2-5
abundance: once
d_gene: -
v_gene: TRBV18
CDR3aa: CASSPGTNQETQYF
CDR3nt: TGTGCCAGCTCACCTGGTACTAATCAAGAGACCCAGTACTTC

j_gene: TRBJ2-5
abundance: -
d_gene: TRBD1
v_gene: TRBV7-3
CDR3aa: CASSLAGQGARETQYF
CDR3nt: TGTGCCAGCAGCTTAGCGGGACAGGGGGCAAGGGAGACCCAGTACTTC

j_gene: TRBJ1-2
abundance: once
d_gene: -
v_gene: TRBV6-1
CDR3aa: CASSEEATSYYGYTF
CDR3nt: TGTGCCAGCAGTGAAGAAGCCACCTCGTACTATGGCTACACCTTC

j_gene: TRBJ1-1
abundance: -
d_gene: -
v_gene: TRBV6-5
CDR3aa: CASSPTTGPNTEAFF
CDR3nt: TGTGCCAGCAGTCCAACAACAGGGCCTAACACTGAAGCTTTCTTT

j_gene: TRBJ1-1
abundance: few
d_gene: -
v_gene: TRBV25-1
CDR3aa: CASSRLTDTEAFF
CDR3nt: TGTGCCAGCAGTCGACTGACGGACACTGAAGCTTTCTTT

j_gene: TRBJ2-6
abundance: -
d_gene: -
v_gene: TRBV7-9
CDR3aa: CASSLIRGPGANVLTF
CDR3nt: TGTGCCAGCAGCTTAATTCGGGGGCCCGGGGCCAACGTCCTGACTTTC

j_gene: TRBJ1-3
abundance: -
d_gene: -
v_gene: TRBV5-5
CDR3aa: CASSLGQGRGNTIYF
CDR3nt: TGTGCCAGCAGCTTGGGCCAGGGGCGGGGAAACACCATATATTTT

j_gene: TRBJ1-6
abundance: -
d_gene: -
v_gene: TRBV19
CDR3aa: CASSWGSGNSPLHF
CDR3nt: TGTGCCAGTAGTTGGGGCTCGGGGAATTCACCCCTCCACTTT

j_gene: TRBJ1-1
abundance: -
d_gene: -
v_gene: TRBV4-2
CDR3aa: CASSQDSRNTEAFF
CDR3nt: TGTGCCAGCAGCCAAGACTCCCGGAACACTGAAGCTTTCTTT

j_gene: TRBJ2-5
abundance: once
d_gene: -
v_gene: TRBV9
CDR3aa: CASSPGGTVGETQYF
CDR3nt: TGTGCCAGCAGCCCCGGGGGGACAGTGGGAGAGACCCAGTACTTC

j_gene: TRBJ2-1
abundance: -
d_gene: TRBD1
v_gene: TRBV10-3
CDR3aa: CAISGQGKEQFF
CDR3nt: TGTGCCATCAGTGGACAGGGCAAAGAGCAGTTCTTC

j_gene: TRBJ1-2
abundance: -
d_gene: -
v_gene: TRBV14
CDR3aa: CASSHLRDYGYTF
CDR3nt: TGTGCCAGCAGCCACCTAAGGGACTATGGCTACACCTTC

j_gene: TRBJ1-2
abundance: -
d_gene: TRBD1
v_gene: TRBV6-5
CDR3aa: CASSYNGQGTTGYTF
CDR3nt: TGTGCCAGCAGTTACAACGGACAGGGTACGACTGGCTACACCTTC

j_gene: TRBJ1-1
abundance: -
d_gene: -
v_gene: TRBV7-2
CDR3aa: CASSLGGVAEAFF
CDR3nt: TGTGCCAGCAGCCTGGGGGGCGTGGCTGAAGCTTTCTTT

j_gene: TRBJ1-5
abundance: -
d_gene: -
v_gene: TRBV7-2
CDR3aa: CASSLGPGDGGPQHF
CDR3nt: TGTGCCAGCAGCTTAGGGCCCGGGGATGGTGGGCCCCAGCATTTT

j_gene: TRBJ1-4
abundance: -
d_gene: -
v_gene: TRBV15
CDR3aa: CATSRDRGGEKLFF
CDR3nt: TGTGCCACCAGCAGAGATCGGGGAGGTGAAAAACTGTTTTTT

j_gene: TRBJ2-4
abundance: -
d_gene: TRBD2
v_gene: TRBV4-1
CDR3aa: CASSQRFSGGAGAKNIQYF
CDR3nt: TGCGCCAGCAGCCAGCGTTTTAGCGGGGGGGCAGGGGCCAAAAACATTCAGTACTTC

j_gene: TRBJ2-2
abundance: -
d_gene: TRBD1
v_gene: TRBV10-2
CDR3aa: CASRVVVDRGLSGELFF
CDR3nt: TGCGCCAGCAGAGTAGTCGTGGACAGGGGGCTCTCCGGGGAGCTGTTTTTT

j_gene: TRBJ2-5
abundance: once
d_gene: -
v_gene: TRBV7-7
CDR3aa: CASSLGTGQETQYF
CDR3nt: TGTGCTAGCAGCTTAGGGACCGGACAAGAGACCCAGTACTTC

j_gene: TRBJ2-7
abundance: -
d_gene: -
v_gene: TRBV5-1
CDR3aa: CASSSGQSYEQYF
CDR3nt: TGCGCCAGCAGTTCGGGACAATCCTACGAGCAGTACTTC

j_gene: TRBJ2-7
abundance: -
d_gene: TRBD1
v_gene: TRBV9
CDR3aa: CASSVGSVGTGDSEQYF
CDR3nt: TGTGCCAGCAGCGTAGGTTCAGTAGGGACAGGGGATTCCGAGCAGTACTTC

j_gene: TRBJ1-1
abundance: -
d_gene: -
v_gene: TRBV10-3
CDR3aa: CAISGELNTEAFF
CDR3nt: TGTGCCATCAGTGGGGAACTTAACACTGAAGCTTTCTTT